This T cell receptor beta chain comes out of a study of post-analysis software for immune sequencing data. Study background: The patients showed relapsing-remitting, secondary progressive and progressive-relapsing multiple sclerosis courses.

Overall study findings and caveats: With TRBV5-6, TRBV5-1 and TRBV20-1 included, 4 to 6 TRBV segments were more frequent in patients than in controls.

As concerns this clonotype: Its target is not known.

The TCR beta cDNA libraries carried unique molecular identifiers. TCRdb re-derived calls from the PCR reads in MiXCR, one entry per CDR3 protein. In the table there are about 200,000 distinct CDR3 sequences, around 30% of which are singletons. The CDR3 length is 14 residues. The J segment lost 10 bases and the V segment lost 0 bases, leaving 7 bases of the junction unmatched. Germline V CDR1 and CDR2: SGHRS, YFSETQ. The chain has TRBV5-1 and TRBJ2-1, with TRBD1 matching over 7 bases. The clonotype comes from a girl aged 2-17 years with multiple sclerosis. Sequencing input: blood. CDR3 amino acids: CASSLAIPTGEQFF. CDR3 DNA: TGCGCCAGCAGCTTGGCCATACCGACAGGGGAGCAGTTCTTC.